The 6 T cell receptor beta chains below come from one sample, sequenced in a study of cytomegalovirus exposure and HLA in healthy donors. The PCR made use of 60 Vbeta and 13 Jbeta primers. The repertoire was sequenced with immunoSEQ multiplex PCR; TCRdb's copy has only in-frame clones and lacks some. In the table there are roughly 150,000 clones, about three quarters of which are singletons. The source material was PBMCs. Receptor source: a man aged 25 to 40 in good health and CMV-seropositive.

The chain recombines TRBV27 with TRBJ2-7, with TRBD2 identical over 10 bases. The germline gives CDR1 MNHEY, CDR2 SMNVEV (reference sequence). The CDR3 is 16 residues long. Germline trimming cut 2 bases from V and 6 bases from J; bases unmatched to any gene: 10. The CDR3 DNA reads TGTGCCAGCAGTTTAAGGACTCTAGCGGGAGCAGTCGAGCAGTACTTC. This gives the protein CASSLRTLAGAVEQYF.

This chain links TRBV9 with TRBJ1-1, with 8 bases aligning to TRBD1. The junction had 12 bases not matched to a gene; V was cut back by 8 bases and J by 6 bases. The CDR3 is made up of 14 amino acids. From germline, CDR1 is SGDLS and CDR2 YYNGEE. The CDR3: CASSPETGVSEAFF. Written as DNA, the CDR3 is TGTGCCAGTAGTCCGGAGACAGGGGTTTCTGAAGCTTTCTTT. The full variable domain, completed using reference TRBV9 and TRBJ1-1, is DSGVTQTPKHLITATGQRVTLRCSPRSGDLSVYWYQQSLDQGLQFLIQYYNGEERAKGNILERFSAQQFPDLHSELNLSSLELGDSALYFCASSPETGVSEAFFGQGTRLTVV.

V and J are TRBV13 and TRBJ2-5; tentative D call: TRBD2 (6 bases). With 0 bases removed from V and 5 bases from J, the gap between germline ends came to 19 bases. This CDR3 comprises 17 residues. Germline V gene lookup returns CDR1 PRHDT and CDR2 FYEKMQ (reference sequence). CDR3 protein: CASSLGSEGVLGETQYF. The CDR3 nucleotides read TGTGCCAGCAGCTTAGGTTCGGAGGGAGTTTTAGGGGAGACCCAGTACTTC.

This clone was seen more than once but under ten times. This chain uses TRBV30 with TRBJ1-3; 7 nucleotides match TRBD1. Germline V gene sequence: CDR1 GTSNPN, CDR2 SVGIG (reference sequence). Germline trimming cut 3 bases from V and 0 bases from J; bases unmatched to any gene: 5. The CDR3 has 15 amino acids. The CDR3 region is CAWRGRQGSGNTIYF. The CDR3 DNA follows: TGTGCCTGGAGGGGACGACAGGGCTCTGGAAACACCATATATTTT.

The chain has TRBV30 and TRBJ1-4; TRBD1 is a possible D gene (6 bases). The germline V gene has CDR1 GTSNPN and CDR2 SVGIG (reference sequence). The germline V and J ends were trimmed by 2 bases and 3 bases, with 13 bases remaining between them. The CDR3 is made up of 15 amino acids. The CDR3 DNA follows: TGTGCCTGGAGTCCAGGGACAAACCCTAATGAAAAACTGTTTTTT. Its translation: CAWSPGTNPNEKLFF.

The chain recombines TRBV6-1 with TRBJ2-7, with 7 bases aligning to TRBD1. V was clipped by 2 bases and J by 3 bases; unmatched bases: 7. The CDR3 extends over 15 amino acids. Germline assignment: CDR1 MNHNS and CDR2 SASEGT. In nucleotides, the CDR3 is TGTGCCAGCAGTGAATTCTTGGGACAGAGCTACGAGCAGTACTTC. Amino acids: CASSEFLGQSYEQYF.